This T cell receptor beta chain derives from a study of blood T cell repertoires in COVID-19. Measured with immunoSEQ multiplex PCR; TCRdb has only the in-frame clones, and not every one. The sample carries about 130,000 clones, about 86% recorded once. Germline V gene lookup returns CDR1 LNHDA and CDR2 SQIVND (reference sequence). The CDR3 has 15 residues. The trim removed 7 bases at V and 2 bases at J, leaving 9 bases unmatched. This sequence was found in a man aged 50 or older who had recovered from COVID-19. J is TRBJ1-2 and V is TRBV19, with 8 positions matching TRBD1. Material for sequencing was PBMCs or T cells enriched from blood (not recorded which). The CDR3 nucleotides are TGTGCCAGTACTCCGTGGACAGGGAGGAACTATGGCTACACCTTC. Protein product: CASTPWTGRNYGYTF.